A single sample gave rise to the 28 T cell receptor beta chains below, sequenced in a study of identical twins. TCRdb re-called the 5' RACE reads through MiXCR, storing one row per CDR3 protein. The sample comprises roughly 570,000 distinct CDR3 sequences, approximately 10% of which are singletons, and around 3.2% rests with the top ten. This same sample was also part of a study on yellow fever vaccine responses in identical twins.

The specimen sequenced was PBMCs. The origin of the receptors is a woman under 30 in good health.

This clonotype was seen many times. The chain is built from TRBV29-1 and TRBJ1-1; the D gene is possibly TRBD1 (6 bases). Trimming cost V 2 bases and J 1 base, with 8 bases left between them. CDR3 size: 13 residues. The germline CDR1 and CDR2 sequences are SQVTM and ANQGSEA. The CDR3 DNA is TGCAGCGTTGAAAGGGGGAGGAACACTGAAGCTTTCTTT. Protein: CSVERGRNTEAFF.

This clonotype was picked up many times. V usage is TRBV20-1 and J usage is TRBJ2-7; the match to TRBD1 covers 7 bases. This CDR3 spans 13 amino acids. CDR1 is DFQATT, CDR2 SNEGSKA, per germline (reference sequence). V lost 5 bases to trimming and J lost 0 bases; unmatched junction nucleotides: 4. Written as DNA, the CDR3 is TGCAGTGCTCTAGACAGGGTCTCCTACGAGCAGTACTTC. Its protein is CSALDRVSYEQYF.

This clonotype was picked up many times. This sequence joins TRBV24-1 and TRBJ2-7; no reliable D call. This CDR3 comprises 15 residues. Trimming took 4 bases from V and 3 from J, leaving 15 bases between them. Germline assignment: CDR1 KGHDR and CDR2 SFDVKD. The CDR3, as DNA: TGTGCCACCAGTGAAGGGTCGGGCAGGATCTACGAGCAGTACTTC. Its translation: CATSEGSGRIYEQYF.

This clonotype has a count of ten or more. The V call is TRBV5-1, the J call TRBJ2-1, with 11 bases fitting TRBD2. CDR1 and CDR2 from the germline V gene are SGHRS and YFSETQ. With 3 bases clipped from V and 5 bases from J, the junction kept 7 bases outside the gene matches. This CDR3 has 16 residues. CDR3 residues: CASSSGLAVGNNEQFF. The CDR3 nucleotides are TGCGCCAGCAGCTCGGGACTAGCGGTAGGAAACAATGAGCAGTTCTTC. Full variable domain (missing parts from reference TRBV5-1 and TRBJ2-1): KAGVTQTPRYLIKTRGQQVTLSCSPISGHRSVSWYQQTPGQGLQFLFEYFSETQRNKGNFPGRFSGRQFSNSRSEMNVSTLELGDSALYLCASSSGLAVGNNEQFFGPGTRLTVL.

The J gene is TRBJ2-5, the V gene TRBV28; D could derive from TRBD1 or TRBD2 (5 bases each). This CDR3 has 15 amino acids. Germline V lookup: CDR1 MDHEN, CDR2 SYDVKM. The V end lost 3 bases, the J end lost 5 bases, and 16 bases lay between the germline ends. The CDR3 nucleotides are TGTGCCAGCAGTTTTCTCCGGGGTTCAGGGGAGACCCAGTACTTC. Protein product: CASSFLRGSGETQYF.

V is TRBV4-3 and J is TRBJ2-4, with 7 bases identical to TRBD2. Trimming removed 4 bases from V and 9 bases from J; junction bases left unmatched: 12. Germline CDR1 LGHNA, CDR2 YSLEER. There are 15 residues in the CDR3. In DNA form, the CDR3 reads TGCGCCAGCAGCCTATGGGCGGGGGAAGTAGTCATTCAGTACTTC. Protein sequence: CASSLWAGEVVIQYF.

The rearrangement uses TRBV24-1 and TRBJ2-7; 9 bases line up with TRBD2. The CDR3 is 15 amino acids. The germline gives CDR1 KGHDR, CDR2 SFDVKD. The V and J ends lost 5 bases and 5 bases, in that order; junction bases with no gene match: 9. CDR3 amino acids: CATSAPGLAGNEQYF. In DNA, the CDR3 is TGTGCCACCAGTGCGCCGGGACTAGCAGGTAACGAGCAGTACTTC.

The chain recombines TRBV14 with TRBJ2-5; D gene ambiguous. Trimming cost V 2 bases and J 1 base, with 5 bases left between them. Germline-derived CDR1 and CDR2 are SGHDN and FVKESK. This CDR3 is built from 13 residues. The CDR3: CASSQNPQETQYF. The CDR3 bases are TGTGCCAGCAGCCAAAACCCCCAAGAGACCCAGTACTTC.

At least ten counts were recorded for this clonotype. Here the CDR3 reads CSVILRDNKAYEQYF. The CDR3 bases are TGCAGCGTGATCCTCCGGGACAACAAAGCCTACGAGCAGTACTTC. This chain connects TRBV29-1 to TRBJ2-7; a possible D gene is TRBD1 (6 bases). CDR1 is SQVTM and CDR2 is ANQGSEA in the germline V gene. The CDR3 runs to 15 residues. V lost 6 bases and J 2 bases, leaving 20 bases between the germline ends.

There are a few counts of this clonotype. The gene calls are TRBV7-9 and TRBJ2-1; weak D call: TRBD2 (5 bases). CDR3 size: 16 residues. Germline assignment: CDR1 SEHNR and CDR2 FQNEAQ (reference sequence). V lost 5 bases to trimming and J lost 4 bases, with 18 bases between them. The DNA for the CDR3 is TGTGCCAGCAGCCCCCGAGACGAGCGGAGATACAATGAGCAGTTCTTC. This translates into CASSPRDERRYNEQFF.

This clonotype was seen ten or more times. The rearrangement links TRBV6-1 to TRBJ2-3, with D perhaps TRBD1 (6 bases). Germline CDR1 MNHNS, CDR2 SASEGT. Trimming shortened V by 7 bases and J by 6 bases, and 17 bases separated the two germline ends. The CDR3 has 14 residues. CDR3 loop: CASTPFRGADTQYF. CDR3 nucleotide sequence: TGTGCCAGCACCCCTTTCAGGGGCGCGGATACGCAGTATTTT.

The chain links TRBV5-1 to TRBJ2-5; 8 positions match TRBD2. CDR3 size: 16 residues. The junction had 6 bases not matched to a gene; V was cut back by 0 bases and J by 2 bases. Germline V gene sequence: CDR1 SGHRS, CDR2 YFSETQ. CDR3 in DNA: TGCGCCAGCAGCTTGGCCCGCCAGCGGGGGCAAGAGACCCAGTACTTC. Translation: CASSLARQRGQETQYF.

The V gene is TRBV15, the J gene TRBJ2-7, with D unclear. V lost 5 bases, J lost 9 bases, and 17 bases lay in between. The CDR3 contains 13 residues. Germline V lookup: CDR1 LNHNV, CDR2 YYDKDF (reference sequence). CDR3 DNA sequence: TGTGCCACCAGCGGATACCTGGGCACGGGGCAGTACTTC. This encodes CATSGYLGTGQYF.

This clonotype was seen more than once but under ten times. The rearrangement links TRBV6-2 or TRBV6-3 to TRBJ2-2, with D perhaps matching TRBD2 (5 bases). V was trimmed by 0 bases and J by 2 bases, leaving 16 bases between them. The CDR3 totals 18 residues. Germline loops: CDR1 MNHEY, CDR2 SVGEGT. The CDR3 spells CASSYSGRQRANTGELFF. In DNA, the CDR3 is TGTGCCAGCAGTTACTCGGGCCGTCAGAGGGCTAACACCGGGGAGCTGTTTTTT.

This clonotype was detected ten times or more. J is TRBJ2-5 and V is TRBV2; D may be TRBD1 (5 bases). Germline loops: CDR1 SNHLY, CDR2 FYNNEI. The germline V and J ends were trimmed by 2 bases and 1 base, with 11 bases remaining between them. This CDR3 spans 15 amino acids. CDR3 residues: CASSELRGSQETQYF. The DNA of the CDR3 is TGTGCCAGCAGTGAACTTAGGGGTTCCCAAGAGACCCAGTACTTC.

The chain links TRBV10-3 to TRBJ1-2; possibly TRBD1 for D (6 bases). CDR1 and CDR2 (germline): ENHRY, SYGVKD. The CDR3 sequence is 14 residues long. Between the trimmed V and J ends, which lost 5 bases and 1 base, there was a span of 11 bases. This CDR3 is CAISRQAYNYGYTF. DNA of the CDR3: TGTGCCATCAGTAGACAGGCTTATAACTATGGCTACACCTTC.

This clonotype was counted a few times. The chain joins TRBV5-6 to TRBJ2-7; D gene uncertain. Trimming pared 2 bases from V and 3 bases from J, leaving 12 bases between. CDR3 length equals 14 residues. Per the germline V gene, CDR1 is SGHDT and CDR2 is YYEEEE. CDR3 in amino acids: CASSLRPSYYEQYF. In DNA, the CDR3 is TGTGCCAGCAGCTTACGGCCCTCCTACTACGAGCAGTACTTC.

A few counts support this clonotype. This sequence joins TRBV7-9 and TRBJ2-3, with D possibly being TRBD1 (5 bases). This CDR3 region has 16 residues. CDR1 and CDR2 (germline): SEHNR, FQNEAQ (reference sequence). V was cut by 4 bases and J by 0 bases, with 14 bases left in between. The CDR3 DNA reads TGTGCCAGCAGCTACCGACAGTACACTAGCACAGATACGCAGTATTTT. It translates to CASSYRQYTSTDTQYF.

This clonotype was counted a few times. The rearrangement links TRBV28 to TRBJ1-4; D is uncertain. This CDR3 is 14 amino acids long. Germline loops: CDR1 MDHEN, CDR2 SYDVKM. The ends were cut back, 2 bases at V and 5 bases at J, with 9 bases in the middle. CDR3 bases: TGTGCCAGCAGTTTACAGGAATACAATGAAAAACTGTTTTTT. It yields the protein CASSLQEYNEKLFF.

The table lists this clonotype with a few counts. The chain recombines TRBV7-9 with TRBJ1-1; 8 nucleotides agree with TRBD1. With 3 bases clipped from V and 10 bases from J, the junction kept 7 bases outside the gene matches. The CDR3 totals 13 residues. Germline values: CDR1 SEHNR, CDR2 FQNEAQ (reference sequence). CDR3 residues: CASSLGTGSGAFF. The DNA for the CDR3 is TGTGCCAGCAGCTTGGGGACAGGTTCCGGAGCTTTCTTT.

This clonotype came up many times. CDR3 residues: CATSDLGLATEQFF. Written as DNA, the CDR3 is TGTGCCACCAGTGACCTGGGACTAGCGACTGAGCAGTTCTTC. The rearrangement links TRBV24-1 to TRBJ2-1, with 10 bases matching TRBD2. This CDR3 is built from 14 residues. Germline-derived CDR1 and CDR2 are KGHDR and SFDVKD. Trimming took 4 bases from V and 9 from J; bases not matched to a gene: 5.

Ten or more counts support this clonotype. The rearrangement joins TRBV15 to TRBJ2-1; 7 bases are shared with TRBD2. This CDR3 has 16 residues. Germline loops: CDR1 LNHNV, CDR2 YYDKDF (reference sequence). Trimming at V came to 3 bases and at J to 5 bases, leaving 10 bases not matched to a gene. In nucleotides, the CDR3 is TGTGCCACCAGCAGCGCAATTGCGGGAGCCCACAATGAGCAGTTCTTC. Its protein product is CATSSAIAGAHNEQFF.

This clonotype showed up many times. The rearrangement joins TRBV7-2 to TRBJ2-2, with no clear D. The CDR3 extends over 14 amino acids. Germline-derived CDR1 and CDR2 are SGHTA and FQGNSA. With 5 bases removed from V and 0 bases from J, the gap between germline ends came to 7 bases. This CDR3 reads CASSLTTNTGELFF. CDR3 in DNA: TGTGCCAGCAGCCTCACCACGAACACCGGGGAGCTGTTTTTT.

This clonotype was detected a few times. The rearrangement joins TRBV12-3 or TRBV12-4 to TRBJ2-2, with D perhaps matching TRBD1 (6 bases). This CDR3 is built from 14 residues. V was shortened by 6 bases and J by 5 bases, with 13 bases between the two germline ends. CDR3 sequence: CASRATQGTGELFF. As DNA, the CDR3 is TGTGCCAGCAGGGCCACACAGGGAACCGGGGAGCTGTTTTTT.

This clonotype was detected only a few times. J is TRBJ2-7 and V is TRBV27; D call uncertain. The V gene lost 4 bases and the J gene lost 2 bases, with 12 bases spanning the gap. Germline V gene sequence: CDR1 MNHEY, CDR2 SMNVEV (reference sequence). This CDR3 region has 14 residues. CDR3 amino acids: CASSSVTRAYEQYF. The CDR3 DNA reads as TGTGCCAGCAGTTCGGTCACAAGGGCCTACGAGCAGTACTTC.

This clonotype was found a few times. The chain has TRBV7-2 and TRBJ2-7; 7 nucleotides agree with TRBD1. Per the germline V gene, CDR1 is SGHTA and CDR2 is FQGNSA. This CDR3 has 14 residues. V shed 2 bases and J 2 bases; nucleotides not matched to a gene: 3. The CDR3 region has the DNA TGTGCCAGCAGCTTATACAGGGGCGCCTACGAGCAGTACTTC. Its protein product is CASSLYRGAYEQYF.

This clonotype appeared many times. J is TRBJ2-1 and V is TRBV5-1; maybe TRBD1 (5 bases). Germline values: CDR1 SGHRS, CDR2 YFSETQ. Trimming pared 7 bases from V and 6 bases from J, leaving 14 bases between. The CDR3 has 13 amino acids. Here the CDR3 reads CASREGVTNEQFF. The CDR3 nucleotides are TGCGCCAGCCGCGAAGGGGTCACCAATGAGCAGTTCTTC.

The chain employs TRBV5-1 and TRBJ2-1; D perhaps matches TRBD1 (6 bases). The CDR3 totals 15 residues. V was trimmed by 2 bases and J by 0 bases, leaving 9 bases between them. CDR1 SGHRS and CDR2 YFSETQ come from the germline V gene. The CDR3 bases are TGCGCCAGCAGCTTCCAGGGGAACTCCTACAATGAGCAGTTCTTC. Amino acids: CASSFQGNSYNEQFF.